In this sample, the clone carrying this TCR beta chain turned up a few times. Its antigen is not known. This CDR3 comprises 18 residues. With 4 bases removed from V and 7 bases from J, the gap between germline ends came to 27 bases. From germline, CDR1 is LNHNV and CDR2 YYDKDF (reference sequence). The entry originates in a study of T-cell memory formation after mild COVID-19. Study as a whole: TCR clusters were mostly confined to one donor each. The study's findings and limits: CD4/CD8 balance characterized clones contracting day 15 to 85, and CD4+ skew characterized later expanders. Some SARS-CoV-2-responding clones were already detected in memory before infection.

Using its own MiXCR run on the 5' RACE reads, TCRdb lists one record per CDR3 protein. The sample carries about 110,000 distinct CDR3 sequences, roughly an eighth recorded once. The rearrangement links TRBV15 to TRBJ2-3; a weak D match, TRBD2 (5 bases). Material: PBMCs or a T cell subset sorted from them (not recorded which). This TCR came from an adult woman who had mild COVID-19 (a few samples of this study predate the infection). Cell type and time point are not known. The DNA for the CDR3 is TGTGCCACCAGCACCCGGCGGGCCTACGCTCGCGACGGAAATACGCAGTATTTT. Its translation: CATSTRRAYARDGNTQYF.